This is a list of T cell receptor beta chains from one sample in a study of T cell changes during pregnancy in multiple sclerosis. Sequencing was performed with immunoSEQ multiplex PCR; in TCRdb, only in-frame clones are kept and a portion is missing. The profile covers about 31,000 clones, with approximately 86% appearing a single time and 8% to 10% taken by the ten largest. The sample here was CD8+ T cells from peripheral blood mononuclear cells, taken in the first trimester of pregnancy. The receptor set was obtained from a female donor with multiple sclerosis, enrolled in a pregnancy study. CDR3s include the opening cysteine and the closing phenylalanine or tryptophan. Fields, in order: clone size, D gene, J gene, V gene, CDR3 protein, CDR3 DNA. A D gene is named only where the DNA matches it firmly. Clone size is stated in some rows and not others, as once, few, many or a class when expanded.

>.|.|TRBJ2-7|TRBV19
CASSIGLTAYEQYF
TGTGCCAGTAGTATAGGCCTGACTGCCTACGAGCAGTACTTC
>.|.|TRBJ2-5|TRBV30
CAWSVLGWGSLQETQYF
TGTGCCTGGAGTGTATTGGGGTGGGGCAGCCTCCAAGAGACCCAGTACTTC
>.|TRBD1|TRBJ2-7|TRBV6-1
CASSESETGDGSYEQYF
TGTGCCAGCAGTGAAAGCGAGACAGGGGATGGGTCCTACGAGCAGTACTTC
>.|TRBD2|TRBJ2-7|TRBV6-1
CASSDGTSDIGEQYF
TGTGCCAGCAGTGATGGGACTAGCGATATCGGAGAGCAGTACTTC
>.|.|TRBJ2-1|TRBV11-3
CASSLKQGPSLARDYNEQFF
TGTGCCAGCAGTTTAAAACAGGGTCCTTCATTGGCCCGGGACTACAATGAGCAGTTCTTC
>.|TRBD2|TRBJ2-5|TRBV10-3
CAISGGLAETQYF
TGTGCCATCAGTGGCGGACTAGCTGAGACCCAGTACTTC
>.|.|TRBJ2-1|TRBV2
CASSDGAIDSSYNEQFF
TGTGCCAGCAGTGATGGAGCGATAGATTCCTCCTACAATGAGCAGTTCTTC
>.|.|TRBJ2-3|TRBV5-6
CASSLSNTDTQYF
TGTGCCAGCAGCTTGTCCAACACAGATACGCAGTATTTT
>.|TRBD2|TRBJ2-1|TRBV28
CASSLYGGRSDNEQFF
TGTGCCAGCAGTTTATATGGCGGGAGGTCAGACAATGAGCAGTTCTTC
>.|.|TRBJ1-2|TRBV19
CASSILGHHGYTF
TGTGCCAGTAGTATACTCGGACATCATGGCTACACCTTC
>.|TRBD1|TRBJ2-3|TRBV7-7
CASSLGDRRSDTQYF
TGTGCCAGCAGCTTAGGGGACAGGCGCTCAGATACGCAGTATTTT
>.|.|TRBJ2-5|TRBV2
CASSEAQGEDQETQYF
TGTGCCAGCAGTGAAGCGCAAGGAGAGGACCAAGAGACCCAGTACTTC
>.|TRBD1|TRBJ2-1|TRBV7-9
CASSAQGASYNEQFF
TGTGCCAGCAGCGCCCAGGGGGCGTCTTACAATGAGCAGTTCTTC
>.|TRBD2|TRBJ2-7|TRBV4-2
CASSQDVGTSGVTSYEQYF
TGTGCCAGCAGCCAAGATGTGGGGACTAGCGGGGTTACCTCCTACGAGCAGTACTTC
>once|.|TRBJ1-4|TRBV30
CAWRGPAEHEKLFF
TGTGCCTGGAGGGGTCCCGCGGAGCATGAAAAACTGTTTTTT
>.|TRBD1|TRBJ2-1|TRBV19
CASSIGQGYNEQFF
TGTGCCAGTAGTATTGGACAGGGGTACAATGAGCAGTTCTTC
>.|.|TRBJ1-1|TRBV7-6
CASSLGHLNTEAFF
TGTGCCAGCAGCTTAGGGCACCTGAACACTGAAGCTTTCTTT
>many|.|TRBJ2-2|TRBV6-4
CASSTDGIGELFF
TGTGCCAGCAGTACGGACGGGATCGGGGAGCTGTTTTTT
>.|.|TRBJ2-7|TRBV5-1
CASSAQGEQYF
TGCGCCAGCAGCGCACAGGGTGAGCAGTACTTC
>.|.|TRBJ1-5|TRBV21-1
CASSRVTGGDQPQHF
TGTGCCAGCAGCCGCGTGACAGGGGGTGATCAGCCCCAGCATTTT
>.|.|TRBJ1-4|TRBV28
CASSSRSTLNEKLFF
TGTGCCAGCAGTTCACGGAGTACCCTTAATGAAAAACTGTTTTTT
>.|.|TRBJ1-1|TRBV15
CATSREPRDTEAFF
TGTGCCACCAGCAGAGAGCCACGGGACACTGAAGCTTTCTTT
>few|TRBD1|TRBJ1-1|TRBV19
CASLDRARDEAFF
TGTGCCAGCCTCGACAGGGCGAGGGATGAAGCTTTCTTT
>.|.|TRBJ1-2|TRBV5-6
CASSPLVVRMNYGYTF
TGTGCCAGCAGCCCGCTTGTGGTCAGAATGAACTATGGCTACACCTTC
>.|.|TRBJ2-3|TRBV4-3
CASSQDRSEGDTQYF
TGCGCCAGCAGCCAAGATAGATCAGAGGGCGATACGCAGTATTTT
>.|TRBD1|TRBJ2-3|TRBV10-3
CAISESGARQGDDRDTQYF
TGTGCCATCAGTGAGTCAGGGGCTAGGCAGGGGGACGACCGAGATACGCAGTATTTT
>.|TRBD1|TRBJ2-2|TRBV30
CAWGTGQGELFF
TGTGCCTGGGGGACAGGCCAAGGGGAGCTGTTTTTT
>.|TRBD1|TRBJ1-1|TRBV28
CASSLRVTGSTEAFF
TGTGCCAGCAGTTTAAGGGTGACAGGGAGCACTGAAGCTTTCTTT
>.|TRBD2|TRBJ2-1|TRBV7-6
CASSLAGLAGADNEQFF
TGTGCCAGCAGCTTAGCGGGGCTAGCGGGAGCGGACAATGAGCAGTTCTTC
>.|TRBD1|TRBJ2-7|TRBV9
CASSPSGKGAGEQYF
TGTGCCAGCAGCCCGTCGGGAAAGGGGGCGGGCGAGCAGTACTTC
>.|.|TRBJ1-2|TRBV28
CASSPTRVNYGYTF
TGTGCCAGCAGTCCAACCAGGGTTAACTATGGCTACACCTTC
>.|TRBD2|TRBJ2-1|TRBV4-3
CASSPGTSLYNEQFF
TGCGCCAGCAGCCCCGGGACTAGTCTCTACAATGAGCAGTTCTTC
>.|.|TRBJ1-1|TRBV9
CASSAGNTEAFF
TGTGCCAGCAGCGCAGGGAACACTGAAGCTTTCTTT
>.|.|TRBJ1-2|TRBV2
CAKRGPVVFGYTF
TGTGCCAAACGCGGGCCGGTAGTTTTCGGCTACACCTTC
>.|.|TRBJ2-2|TRBV28
CASSLERTNTGELFF
TGTGCCAGCAGTTTAGAGAGGACGAACACCGGGGAGCTGTTTTTT
>.|.|TRBJ2-3|TRBV4-3
CASSQYSTDTQYF
TGCGCCAGCAGCCAATATAGCACAGATACGCAGTATTTT
>.|TRBD1|TRBJ1-2|TRBV7-2
CASSSGQGMYGYTF
TGTGCCAGCAGCTCGGGACAGGGAATGTATGGCTACACCTTC
>.|TRBD2|TRBJ2-7|TRBV19
CASSMGLAGEGYEQYF
TGTGCCAGTAGTATGGGACTAGCGGGAGAGGGATACGAGCAGTACTTC
>.|TRBD2|TRBJ2-7|TRBV29-1
CSAHSGSGEQYF
TGCAGCGCCCATAGCGGGAGCGGCGAGCAGTACTTC
>.|.|TRBJ2-7|TRBV28
CASKGGVDYEQYF
TGTGCCAGCAAGGGGGGGGTCGACTACGAGCAGTACTTC
>.|.|TRBJ2-3|TRBV7-9
CASSLLHGDTQYF
TGTGCCAGCAGCTTACTCCACGGGGATACGCAGTATTTT
>once|.|TRBJ2-7|TRBV27
CASKGLSAREIYEQYF
TGTGCCAGCAAAGGGTTGTCGGCGCGGGAAATCTACGAGCAGTACTTC
>.|TRBD1|TRBJ2-7|TRBV6-6
CASSSGRGQNEQYF
TGTGCCAGCAGTTCCGGCAGGGGGCAAAACGAGCAGTACTTC
>.|.|TRBJ1-2|TRBV30
CAWSVWDIRPLWTF
TGTGCCTGGAGTGTCTGGGACATCCGCCCACTCTGGACCTTC
>.|.|TRBJ1-1|TRBV27
CASAQGAYPMNTEAFF
TGTGCCAGCGCTCAAGGGGCTTACCCCATGAACACTGAAGCTTTCTTT
>.|.|TRBJ2-1|TRBV11-3
CASSDRLVNLNEQFF
TGTGCCAGCAGCGACAGACTAGTTAATCTCAATGAGCAGTTCTTC